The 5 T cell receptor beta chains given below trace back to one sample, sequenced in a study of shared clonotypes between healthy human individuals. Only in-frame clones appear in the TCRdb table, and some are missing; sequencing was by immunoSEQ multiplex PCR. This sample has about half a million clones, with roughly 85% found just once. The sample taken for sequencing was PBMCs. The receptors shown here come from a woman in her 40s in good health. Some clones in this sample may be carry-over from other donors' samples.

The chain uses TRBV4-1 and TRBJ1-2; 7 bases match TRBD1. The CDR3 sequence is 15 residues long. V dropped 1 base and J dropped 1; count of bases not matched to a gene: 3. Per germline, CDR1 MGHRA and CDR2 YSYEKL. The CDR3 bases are TGCGCCAGCAGCCAAGCCCGGGACAGTAACTATGGCTACACCTTC. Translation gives CASSQARDSNYGYTF.

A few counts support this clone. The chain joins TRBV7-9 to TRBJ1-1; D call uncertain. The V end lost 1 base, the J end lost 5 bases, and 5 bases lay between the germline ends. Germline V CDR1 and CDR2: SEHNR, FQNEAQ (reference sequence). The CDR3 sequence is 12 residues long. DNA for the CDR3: TGTGCCAGCAGCTTAGGTTGGACTGAAGCTTTCTTT. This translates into CASSLGWTEAFF.

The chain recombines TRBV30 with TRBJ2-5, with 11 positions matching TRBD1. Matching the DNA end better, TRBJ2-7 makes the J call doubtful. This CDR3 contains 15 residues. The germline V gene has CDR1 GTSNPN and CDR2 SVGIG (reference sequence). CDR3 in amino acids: CAWSLTPGQGVEQYF. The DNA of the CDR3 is TGTGCCTGGAGCCTCACCCCGGGACAGGGGGTCGAGCAGTACTTC.

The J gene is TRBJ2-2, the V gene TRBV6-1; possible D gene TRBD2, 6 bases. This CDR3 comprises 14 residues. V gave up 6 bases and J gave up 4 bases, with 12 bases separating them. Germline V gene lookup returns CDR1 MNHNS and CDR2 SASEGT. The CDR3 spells CASSLAGPTGELFF. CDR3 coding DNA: TGTGCCAGCAGCCTGGCGGGACCCACCGGGGAGCTGTTTTTT.

CDR3 coding DNA: TGTGCCTGGAGTGTCACCCGCCGGGAGTCTGGCTACACCTTC. Translated, it gives CAWSVTRRESGYTF. The chain couples TRBV30 to TRBJ1-2; no clear D. From germline, CDR1 is GTSNPN and CDR2 SVGIG (reference sequence). The V end was cut by 0 bases, the J end by 7 bases, with 15 bases between. This CDR3 has 14 amino acids.